The clone carrying this T cell receptor beta chain came up once. These data come from a study of blood T cell repertoires in COVID-19. Looking at the study overall: Researchers got acute and convalescent COVID-19 samples from the United States, Italy and Spain. Sample material is recorded as cDNA or gDNA derived from T cells, B-cell-depleted T cells, or PBMCs.

In the authors' methods: Quantification of nucleated cells was approximated via reference gene primer amplification. The method was immunoSEQ multiplex PCR; TCRdb's version includes in-frame clones alone and lacks a portion of them. V, J and clone size are those of that table, while D and trimming were read from the DNA. This sample has some 46,000 clones, with approximately 80% found just once. Trimming removed 2 bases from V and 0 bases from J, with 14 bases in between. The CDR3 contains 17 residues. Germline lookup yields CDR1 SGHTA and CDR2 FQGNSA. The specimen was peripheral blood. The clonotype was recovered from a man older than 75 with acute or convalescent COVID-19. The rearrangement joins TRBV7-2 to TRBJ2-1; tentative D call: TRBD2 (5 bases). The CDR3 spells CASSLMASIISYNEQFF. DNA for the CDR3: TGTGCCAGCAGCTTAATGGCTAGCATAATCTCCTACAATGAGCAGTTCTTC.